This TCR beta chain was identified in a study of blood T cell repertoires in COVID-19. The method was immunoSEQ multiplex PCR; TCRdb's version includes in-frame clones alone and lacks a portion of them. The profile shows approximately 170,000 clones, 84% of them singletons. This sequence originates from a woman of 80 years or more with COVID-19, enrolled during active disease. The sample was peripheral blood.

This chain's CDR3 is CATRTSGSHNEQFF. The DNA of the CDR3 is TGTGCCACCCGAACTAGCGGGAGCCACAATGAGCAGTTCTTC. The chain is built from TRBV24-1 and TRBJ2-1; TRBD2 agrees at 11 bases. Germline V gene sequence: CDR1 KGHDR, CDR2 SFDVKD. The CDR3 length is 14 residues. After removal of 9 bases from V and 5 bases from J, the junction contained 5 bases not matched to a gene.